A selection of T cell receptor beta chains follows, all from one sample in a study of beta chain features in type 1 diabetes. TCRdb keeps only in-frame clones here, not all; method: immunoSEQ multiplex PCR. The sample lists under 900,000 clones, roughly 15% occurring once. Sequences were obtained from naive CD4+ T cells from blood. The receptor source for this set is a woman between 18 and 30 years old in good health. CDR3s include the opening cysteine and the closing phenylalanine or tryptophan. Each record gives: CDR3 protein, CDR3 DNA, V gene, D gene, J gene, clone size. The D gene is left open where the match is weak. Size is stated for part of the rows, as once, few or many counts, or as a class when the clone is expanded.

CASSGRLGFGGELFF,TGTGCCAGCAGCGGGAGATTGGGGTTTGGCGGGGAGCTGTTTTTT,TRBV9,NA,TRBJ2-2,NA
CASSELPTSGRATGELFF,TGTGCCAGCAGCGAATTACCGACTAGCGGGAGGGCAACCGGGGAGCTGTTTTTT,TRBV9,TRBD2,TRBJ2-2,few
CASSFRGRASDEQFF,TGTGCCAGCAGTTTTCGGGGGAGGGCCTCGGATGAGCAGTTCTTC,TRBV27,TRBD2,TRBJ2-1,NA
CAISPSEDNEQFF,TGTGCCATCAGCCCCTCGGAAGACAATGAGCAGTTCTTC,TRBV10-3,NA,TRBJ2-1,few
CASSLASGRSGYEQYF,TGCGCCAGCAGCTTGGCTAGCGGGAGGTCCGGGTACGAGCAGTACTTC,TRBV5-1,TRBD2,TRBJ2-7,NA
CASSMGGGYEQYF,TGTGCCAGTAGTATGGGCGGCGGCTACGAGCAGTACTTC,TRBV19,NA,TRBJ2-7,NA
CVDRDRGGSKNIQYF,TGTGTCGACCGGGACAGGGGTGGGTCCAAAAACATTCAGTACTTC,TRBV21-1,NA,TRBJ2-4,few
CASPRPLAYEQYF,TGTGCCAGCCCTCGACCGCTAGCCTACGAGCAGTACTTC,TRBV27,NA,TRBJ2-7,NA
CASRLGLAGVEQYF,TGTGCCAGCAGACTCGGACTAGCGGGAGTGGAGCAGTACTTC,TRBV11-2,TRBD2,TRBJ2-7,NA
CASSFRQINEKLFF,TGTGCCAGCAGCTTCAGACAGATAAATGAAAAACTGTTTTTT,TRBV7-9,NA,TRBJ1-4,NA
CASSISGSSYNEQFF,TGTGCCAGCAGTATTAGCGGGAGCTCCTACAATGAGCAGTTCTTC,TRBV11-2,TRBD2,TRBJ2-1,NA
CASSLARARGTGELFF,TGTGCCAGCAGCTTAGCCCGGGCCCGAGGGACCGGGGAGCTGTTTTTT,TRBV7-2,NA,TRBJ2-2,few
CASREQGGGYEQYF,TGTGCCAGCAGAGAACAGGGAGGAGGCTACGAGCAGTACTTC,TRBV6-5,NA,TRBJ2-7,once
CASSPRTGVGETQYF,TGTGCCAGCAGCCCGAGGACAGGGGTAGGAGAGACCCAGTACTTC,TRBV7-9,TRBD1,TRBJ2-5,few
CASSQERTVMNTEAFF,TGCGCCAGCAGCCAAGAACGGACAGTCATGAACACTGAAGCTTTCTTT,TRBV4-1,NA,TRBJ1-1,few
CASSFFGVYEQYF,TGTGCCAGCAGCTTCTTCGGAGTCTACGAGCAGTACTTC,TRBV11-1,NA,TRBJ2-7,few
CASSPRDLNTGELFF,TGTGCCAGCAGCCCCCGGGACTTAAATACCGGGGAGCTGTTTTTT,TRBV7-9,NA,TRBJ2-2,few
CASSTGGSSYNEQFF,TGTGCCAGCAGCACAGGGGGGAGCTCCTACAATGAGCAGTTCTTC,TRBV9,TRBD1,TRBJ2-1,NA
CASSLGGGNSYEQYF,TGTGCCAGCAGCTTGGGTGGGGGGAACTCCTACGAGCAGTACTTC,TRBV7-2,NA,TRBJ2-7,NA
CASSQEWDTGELFF,TGTGCCAGCAGCCAAGAATGGGACACCGGGGAGCTGTTTTTT,TRBV14,NA,TRBJ2-2,NA
CASSPRWLAGGTEETQYF,TGTGCCAGCTCACCTCGTTGGCTAGCGGGAGGGACGGAAGAGACCCAGTACTTC,TRBV18,TRBD2,TRBJ2-5,NA
CASSSDTLNTEAFF,TGTGCCAGCAGTTCGGACACTCTAAACACTGAAGCTTTCTTT,TRBV2,NA,TRBJ1-1,few
CASSQNPGLDQYF,TGCGCCAGCAGCCAAAACCCCGGACTAGATCAGTACTTC,TRBV4-1,TRBD2,TRBJ2-5,NA
CASSLALAAMDTQYF,TGTGCCAGCAGCTTAGCTCTAGCGGCCATGGATACGCAGTATTTT,TRBV7-9,TRBD2,TRBJ2-3,few
CASTICNEQFF,TGTGCCAGCACAATCTGCAATGAGCAGTTCTTC,TRBV12-1,NA,TRBJ2-1,NA
CASSYSLAGGLGEQFF,TGTGCCAGCAGTTACTCGCTAGCGGGAGGGTTGGGTGAGCAGTTCTTC,TRBV6-5,TRBD2,TRBJ2-1,NA
CASSLDGNEKLFF,TGTGCCAGCAGCCTGGATGGGAATGAAAAACTGTTTTTT,TRBV5-4,NA,TRBJ1-4,NA
CASIPRGQRPDTQYF,TGTGCCAGCATTCCCCGGGGCCAACGTCCGGATACGCAGTATTTT,TRBV28,NA,TRBJ2-3,few
CASSLGSRGSYEQYF,TGTGCCAGCAGCTTAGGAAGCAGGGGTTCCTACGAGCAGTACTTC,TRBV7-9,NA,TRBJ2-7,NA
CASSLVVGGAETQYF,TGTGCCAGCAGCTTAGTGGTGGGAGGGGCTGAGACCCAGTACTTC,TRBV7-2,TRBD2,TRBJ2-5,NA
CASGSLQGTGDEQYF,TGTGCCAGCGGATCGTTACAAGGGACAGGGGATGAGCAGTACTTC,TRBV13,TRBD1,TRBJ2-7,few
CASSSTVGSGGETQYF,TGTGCCAGCAGCTCGACAGTGGGATCCGGCGGGGAGACCCAGTACTTC,TRBV5-4,NA,TRBJ2-5,NA
CSARGSTEAFF,TGCAGTGCACGAGGGAGCACTGAAGCTTTCTTT,TRBV20-1,NA,TRBJ1-1,few
CSVEAPTGVYGYTF,TGCAGCGTTGAAGCACCAACAGGCGTCTATGGCTACACCTTC,TRBV29-1,NA,TRBJ1-2,few
CAINERTQETQYF,TGTGCCATCAATGAGAGGACCCAGGAGACCCAGTACTTC,TRBV10-3,NA,TRBJ2-5,NA
CASSLAGQATEAFF,TGTGCCAGCAGCTTAGCGGGACAGGCTACTGAAGCTTTCTTT,TRBV7-9,TRBD1,TRBJ1-1,NA
CASSYEGRGTEAFF,TGTGCCAGCAGTTACGAAGGCAGGGGAACTGAAGCTTTCTTT,TRBV6-5,NA,TRBJ1-1,NA
CASSEVKDGNYGYTF,TGTGCCAGCAGTGAAGTTAAGGACGGAAACTATGGCTACACCTTC,TRBV25-1,NA,TRBJ1-2,NA
CASSVDLEVKNYGYTF,TGTGCCAGCAGCGTAGATCTCGAAGTAAAAAACTATGGCTACACCTTC,TRBV9,NA,TRBJ1-2,few
CATSRDPGQGVGEQYF,TGTGCCACCAGCAGAGATCCGGGACAGGGAGTAGGCGAGCAGTACTTC,TRBV15,TRBD1,TRBJ2-7,few
CASSLGTSGRGSYNEQFF,TGTGCCAGCAGTCTCGGGACTAGCGGGAGGGGATCCTACAATGAGCAGTTCTTC,TRBV5-4,TRBD2,TRBJ2-1,NA
CASSALTGTNTGELFF,TGTGCCAGCAGCGCACTGACTGGAACGAACACCGGGGAGCTGTTTTTT,TRBV9,NA,TRBJ2-2,NA